This passage covers 10 T cell receptor beta chains from one sample sequenced in a study of vaccination and CD4 T cells after COVID-19. TCRdb reprocessed the PCR reads with MiXCR, giving one entry per CDR3 protein. The repertoire consists of 25,000 to 35,000 distinct CDR3 sequences, with about 50% occurring once and the leading ten covering 5% to 6%. Time point in this sample: late sampling 161 to 241 days after vaccination in a few convalescent patients. The sample consisted of CD4+ T cells from blood, taken about 7 months after SARS-CoV-2 vaccination. The receptors come from a human donor who had recovered from COVID-19.

CDR3 nucleotide sequence: TGTGCCAGCAGCCGACTAGCGGGACGGGGAGGGGAGCAGTACTTC. Protein product: CASSRLAGRGGEQYF. The chain employs TRBV11-2 and TRBJ2-7; 11 bases fit TRBD2. The CDR3 runs 15 residues. Germline V gives CDR1 SGHAT, CDR2 FQNNGV. Trimming removed 5 bases from V and 7 bases from J; junction bases left unmatched: 10.

This clonotype was found once. V is TRBV28 and J is TRBJ2-2, with D unresolved. Deletions cut 2 bases from V and 5 bases from J, with 15 bases between. The CDR3 totals 16 residues. Germline loops: CDR1 MDHEN, CDR2 SYDVKM. The CDR3 region has the DNA TGTGCCAGCAGTTTAGCGAGACATAAACATACCGGGGAGCTGTTTTTT. Its translation is CASSLARHKHTGELFF.

This clonotype was found a few times. The gene calls are TRBV19 and TRBJ1-2; D is perhaps TRBD1 (5 bases). Germline lookup yields CDR1 LNHDA and CDR2 SQIVND (reference sequence). Trimming stripped 3 bases from V and 0 bases from J, with 8 bases between. The CDR3 has 14 amino acids. The CDR3, as DNA: TGTGCCAGTAGTATGGGGCCTACTAACTATGGCTACACCTTC. This gives the protein CASSMGPTNYGYTF.

There are a few counts of this clonotype. The J gene is TRBJ1-6, the V gene TRBV28, with a weak D call TRBD1 (6 bases). CDR3 length: 15 amino acids. Germline V gives CDR1 MDHEN, CDR2 SYDVKM. Trimming took 6 bases from V and 6 from J, leaving 15 bases between them. The CDR3 reads CASRPQGSVNSPLHF. DNA of the CDR3: TGTGCCAGCAGACCCCAGGGGTCGGTTAATTCACCCCTCCACTTT. The whole variable domain, filled in from reference TRBV28 and TRBJ1-6, reads DVKVTQSSRYLVKRTGEKVFLECVQDMDHENMFWYRQDPGLGLRLIYFSYDVKMKEKGDIPEGYSVSREKKERFSLILESASTNQTSMYLCASRPQGSVNSPLHFGNGTRLTVT.

This clonotype has only a few counts. The chain has TRBV10-1 and TRBJ2-3; TRBD2 is a possible D gene (5 bases). Germline-derived CDR1 and CDR2 are WNHNN and SYGVQD (reference sequence). Trimming took 5 bases from V and 2 from J, leaving 11 bases between them. The CDR3 contains 14 residues. The CDR3 is CASSLTRDTDTQYF. The CDR3 DNA reads TGCGCCAGCAGTTTGACTCGGGACACAGATACGCAGTATTTT.

The chain is built from TRBV28 and TRBJ2-2, with 8 positions matching TRBD2. This CDR3 is 15 amino acids long. Germline assignment: CDR1 MDHEN and CDR2 SYDVKM. Losses at the gene ends were 1 base for V and 6 bases for J; bases not matched to a gene: 4. The DNA for the CDR3 is TGTGCCAGCAGTTTATCCGGGACTAGTGCCGGGGAGCTGTTTTTT. Translated, it gives CASSLSGTSAGELFF.

This clonotype was detected only a few times. The J gene is TRBJ1-5, the V gene TRBV20-1, with TRBD1 matching over 7 bases. J lost 0 bases, V lost 5 bases, and 4 bases had no gene match. CDR3 size: 14 residues. CDR1 is DFQATT, CDR2 SNEGSKA, per germline (reference sequence). CDR3 loop: CSAGTVLSNQPQHF. CDR3 sequence (DNA): TGCAGTGCTGGGACAGTACTTAGCAATCAGCCCCAGCATTTT.

This chain uses TRBV19 with TRBJ1-2; 9 bases fit TRBD1. V lost 4 bases to trimming and J lost 3 bases; unmatched junction nucleotides: 6. The CDR3 runs to 15 residues. Germline CDR1 and CDR2: LNHDA and SQIVND (reference sequence). DNA of the CDR3: TGTGCCAGTAGTACTCGGACAGGGGAGGACTATGGCTACACCTTC. Encoded protein: CASSTRTGEDYGYTF.

This clonotype was found a few times. This chain connects TRBV15 to TRBJ2-3; TRBD2 agrees at 12 bases. J lost 3 bases, V lost 5 bases, and 6 bases had no gene match. Germline assignment: CDR1 LNHNV and CDR2 YYDKDF (reference sequence). The CDR3 has 16 residues. DNA for the CDR3: TGTGCCACCAGCCGAGGGGGACTAGCGGGTACAGATACGCAGTATTTT. This gives the protein CATSRGGLAGTDTQYF.

CDR3 sequence: CSAVDRGNTEAFF. The CDR3 DNA follows: TGCAGTGCTGTGGACAGGGGGAACACTGAAGCTTTCTTT. The V and J genes are TRBV20-1 and TRBJ1-1; 9 bases are a match to TRBD1. CDR1 and CDR2 from the germline V gene are DFQATT and SNEGSKA (reference sequence). There are 13 residues in the CDR3. With 5 bases clipped from V and 1 base from J, the junction kept 2 bases outside the gene matches.